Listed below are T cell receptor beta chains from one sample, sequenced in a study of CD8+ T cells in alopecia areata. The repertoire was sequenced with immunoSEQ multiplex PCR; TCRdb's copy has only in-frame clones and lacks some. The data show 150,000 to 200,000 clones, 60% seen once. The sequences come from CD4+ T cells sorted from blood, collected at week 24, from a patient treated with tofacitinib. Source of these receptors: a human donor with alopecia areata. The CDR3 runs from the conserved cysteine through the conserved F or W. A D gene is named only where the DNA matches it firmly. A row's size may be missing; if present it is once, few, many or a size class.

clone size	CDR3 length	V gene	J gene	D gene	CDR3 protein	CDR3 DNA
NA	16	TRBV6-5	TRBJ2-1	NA	CASSYSGAIWDNEQFF	TGTGCCAGCAGTTACTCGGGGGCAATCTGGGACAATGAGCAGTTCTTC
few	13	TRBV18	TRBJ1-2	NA	CASSLYTNYGYTF	TGTGCCAGCTCACTCTACACTAACTATGGCTACACCTTC
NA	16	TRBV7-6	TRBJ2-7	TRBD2	CASSLGSGVVSYEQYF	TGTGCCAGCAGCTTAGGAAGCGGGGTCGTCTCCTACGAGCAGTACTTC
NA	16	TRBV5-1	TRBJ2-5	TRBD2	CASSLIGGGTQETQYF	TGCGCCAGCAGCTTGATCGGCGGGGGGACCCAAGAGACCCAGTACTTC
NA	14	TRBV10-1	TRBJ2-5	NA	CASSLGLQTGTQYF	TGCGCCAGCAGTCTGGGACTCCAGACAGGGACCCAGTACTTC
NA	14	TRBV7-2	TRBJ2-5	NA	CASSLGLGGETQYF	TGTGCCAGCAGCTTAGGGCTAGGGGGAGAGACCCAGTACTTC
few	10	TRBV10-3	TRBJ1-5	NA	CAILNQPQHF	TGTGCCATCTTGAATCAGCCCCAGCATTTT
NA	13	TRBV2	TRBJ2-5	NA	CASSMGLQETQYF	TGTGCCAGCAGTATGGGACTCCAAGAGACCCAGTACTTC
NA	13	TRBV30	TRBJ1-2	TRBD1	CAWSVQGGYGYTF	TGTGCCTGGAGTGTTCAGGGGGGATATGGCTACACCTTC
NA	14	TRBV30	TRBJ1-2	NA	CAWSEDMSNYGYTF	TGTGCCTGGAGTGAGGACATGTCTAACTATGGCTACACCTTC
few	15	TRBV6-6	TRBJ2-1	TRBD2	CASSSGTSGNNEQFF	TGTGCCAGCAGTTCCGGGACTAGCGGAAACAATGAGCAGTTCTTC